One T cell receptor beta chain is described in this entry. CDR1 is SGHDN, CDR2 FVKESK, per germline. The V end lost 4 bases, the J end lost 4 bases, and 17 bases lay between the germline ends. The CDR3 is 16 residues long. This entry is derived from a study of T cells in Graves' hyperthyroidism and ophthalmopathy. Thyroid ultrasound, orbital computed tomography, clinical symptoms, and serum thyroxine and TRAb underpinned diagnoses. The TCR beta CDR3 regions underwent amplification using RNA transcripts as the source. The TCR CDR3 was amplified in a first-round RT-PCR using the HTBI primer set. TCRdb reanalysed the multiplex PCR reads using MiXCR and keeps one entry per CDR3 protein. The sample consists of about 640,000 distinct CDR3 sequences, more than 12% of them appearing once.

The sequence came from a woman in her 50s with Graves' ophthalmopathy. The source material was blood. The chain couples TRBV14 to TRBJ2-1; a possible D gene is TRBD1 (7 bases). CDR3 residues: CASSPIPTGRYNEQFF. CDR3 DNA sequence: TGTGCCAGCAGCCCTATCCCGACAGGGAGGTACAATGAGCAGTTCTTC.